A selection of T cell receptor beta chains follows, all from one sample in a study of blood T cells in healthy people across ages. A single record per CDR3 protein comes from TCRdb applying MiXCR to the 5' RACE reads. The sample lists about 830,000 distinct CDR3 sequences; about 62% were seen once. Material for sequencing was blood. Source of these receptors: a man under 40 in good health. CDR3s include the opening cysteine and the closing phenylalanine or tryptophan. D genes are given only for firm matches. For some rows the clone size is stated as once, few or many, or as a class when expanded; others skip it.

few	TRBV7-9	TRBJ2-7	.	CASSLVQGPDSRQYF	TGTGCCAGCAGCTTAGTGCAGGGACCGGATTCGCGGCAGTACTTC
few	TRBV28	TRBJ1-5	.	CASKQRGSPHQPQHF	TGTGCCAGCAAACAGAGGGGGTCTCCACATCAGCCCCAGCATTTT
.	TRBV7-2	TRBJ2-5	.	CASSFSQETQYF	TGTGCCAGCAGCTTTTCCCAAGAGACCCAGTACTTC
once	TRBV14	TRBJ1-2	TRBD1	CASSRDRDRGYTF	TGTGCCAGCAGCCGGGACAGGGATCGTGGCTACACCTTC
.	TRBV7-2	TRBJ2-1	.	CASSFSRATPEQFF	TGTGCCAGCAGCTTCTCACGGGCCACTCCAGAGCAGTTCTTC
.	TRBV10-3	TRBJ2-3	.	CAISESGQTDTQYF	TGTGCCATCAGTGAGTCAGGACAGACAGATACGCAGTATTTT
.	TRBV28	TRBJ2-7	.	CASSLPPLYEQYF	TGTGCCAGCAGTTTACCGCCCTTATACGAGCAGTACTTC
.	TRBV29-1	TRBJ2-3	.	CSGGTGDSTDTQYF	TGCAGCGGAGGGACGGGTGATAGCACAGATACGCAGTATTTT
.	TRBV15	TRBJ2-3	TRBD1	CATTGGLRRQGTDTQYF	TGTGCCACGACAGGGGGCTTAAGGAGGCAAGGGACAGATACGCAGTATTTT
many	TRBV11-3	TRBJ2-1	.	CASSLEGASYNEQFF	TGTGCCAGCAGCTTAGAGGGGGCTTCCTACAATGAGCAGTTCTTC
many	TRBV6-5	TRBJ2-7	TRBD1	CASSWDSSYEQYF	TGTGCCAGCAGTTGGGACAGTTCCTACGAGCAGTACTTC
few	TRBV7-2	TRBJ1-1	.	CASSLTRNAEAFF	TGTGCCAGCAGCTTAACCCGGAACGCTGAAGCTTTCTTT
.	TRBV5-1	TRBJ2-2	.	CASSFASGELFF	TGCGCCAGCAGCTTCGCTAGCGGGGAGCTGTTTTTT
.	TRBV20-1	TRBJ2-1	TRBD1	CSAGDRVFYNEQFF	TGCAGTGCTGGGGACAGGGTTTTTTACAATGAGCAGTTCTTC
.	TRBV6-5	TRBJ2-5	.	CASSYFRGGETQYF	TGTGCCAGCAGTTATTTCAGGGGTGGGGAGACCCAGTACTTC
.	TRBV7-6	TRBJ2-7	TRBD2	CASSAGTSAFYEQYF	TGTGCCAGCAGCGCAGGGACTAGCGCTTTCTACGAGCAGTACTTC
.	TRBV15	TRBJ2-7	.	CATSRDLVGVRLDEQYF	TGTGCCACCAGCAGAGATCTCGTCGGGGTTCGACTAGACGAGCAGTACTTC
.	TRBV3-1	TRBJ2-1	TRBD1	CASSQVFQKSGQGARDEQFF	TGTGCCAGCAGCCAAGTCTTCCAAAAGTCCGGCCAGGGGGCGCGGGATGAGCAGTTCTTC
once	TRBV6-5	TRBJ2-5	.	CASSYSIASGDNQETQYF	TGTGCCAGCAGTTACTCGATCGCCAGCGGGGACAACCAAGAGACCCAGTACTTC
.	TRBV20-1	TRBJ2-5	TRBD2	CSAGGLVQTQYF	TGCAGTGCTGGGGGACTAGTCCAGACCCAGTACTTC
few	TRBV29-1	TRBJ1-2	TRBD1	CSVEGGGQGNGYTF	TGCAGCGTTGAAGGAGGGGGACAGGGGAATGGCTACACCTTC
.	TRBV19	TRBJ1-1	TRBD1	CASSMTGKLAFF	TGTGCCAGTAGTATGACAGGGAAATTGGCTTTCTTT
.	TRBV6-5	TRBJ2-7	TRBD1	CASSYDRDSSYEQYF	TGTGCCAGCAGTTACGATAGGGACAGCTCCTACGAGCAGTACTTC
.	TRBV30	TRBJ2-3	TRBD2	CAWSKLSGGGTDTQYF	TGTGCCTGGAGCAAATTAAGCGGGGGCGGAACAGATACGCAGTATTTT
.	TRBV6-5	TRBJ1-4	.	CASSYGHTTNEKLFF	TGTGCCAGCAGTTACGGTCATACAACTAATGAAAAACTGTTTTTT
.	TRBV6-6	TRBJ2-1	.	CASSPNSEQFF	TGTGCCAGCAGTCCTAATAGTGAGCAGTTCTTC
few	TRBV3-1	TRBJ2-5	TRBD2	CASSRLAGVQETQYF	TGTGCCAGCAGCCGTCTAGCGGGGGTACAAGAGACCCAGTACTTC
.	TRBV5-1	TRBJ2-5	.	CASRTGGVDQETQYF	TGCGCCAGCAGGACCGGGGGAGTGGACCAAGAGACCCAGTACTTC
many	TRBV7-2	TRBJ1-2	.	CASSFGRTNYGYTF	TGTGCCAGCAGCTTTGGTCGGACTAACTATGGCTACACCTTC
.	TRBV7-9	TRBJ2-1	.	CASSLPSWEPDNGQFF	TGTGCCAGCAGCTTACCGAGCTGGGAGCCAGACAATGGGCAGTTCTTC
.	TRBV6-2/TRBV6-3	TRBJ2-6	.	CASTKRAGPATSGANVLTF	TGTGCCAGCACTAAGAGGGCAGGCCCCGCCACCTCTGGGGCCAACGTCCTGACTTTC
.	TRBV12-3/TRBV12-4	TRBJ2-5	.	CASSTGFQETQYF	TGTGCCAGCAGCACAGGGTTCCAAGAGACCCAGTACTTC
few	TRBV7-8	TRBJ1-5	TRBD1	CASSPWTGSNQPQHF	TGTGCCAGCAGCCCTTGGACAGGGAGCAATCAGCCCCAGCATTTT
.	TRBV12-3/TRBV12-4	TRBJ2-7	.	CASSLEGVLIGAYEQYF	TGTGCCAGCAGTTTGGAGGGGGTTTTAATCGGGGCCTACGAGCAGTACTTC
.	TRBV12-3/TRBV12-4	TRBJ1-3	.	CASSFQSTIYF	TGTGCCAGCAGTTTTCAGAGCACCATATATTTT
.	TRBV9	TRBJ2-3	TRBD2	CASSPRTSGGANTQYF	TGTGCCAGCAGCCCCCGGACTAGCGGGGGGGCGAATACGCAGTATTTT
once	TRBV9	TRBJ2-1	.	CASSVTTGRKGNEQFF	TGTGCCAGCAGCGTCACAACAGGGCGCAAGGGGAATGAGCAGTTCTTC
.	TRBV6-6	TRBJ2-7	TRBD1	CAAGQGYYEQYF	TGTGCAGCCGGACAGGGGTACTACGAGCAGTACTTC
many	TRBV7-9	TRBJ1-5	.	CASSYYSNQPQHF	TGTGCCAGCAGCTACTATAGCAATCAGCCCCAGCATTTT
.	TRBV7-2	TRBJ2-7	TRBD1	CASQQSPGQGVYEQYF	TGTGCCAGCCAACAATCGCCCGGACAGGGAGTCTACGAGCAGTACTTC
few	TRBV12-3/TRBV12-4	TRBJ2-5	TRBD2	CASRSGDYAAETQYF	TGTGCCAGCAGGTCCGGGGACTATGCGGCGGAGACCCAGTACTTC
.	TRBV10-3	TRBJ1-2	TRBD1	CAISGDSVYGYTF	TGTGCCATCAGTGGGGACAGCGTCTATGGCTACACCTTC
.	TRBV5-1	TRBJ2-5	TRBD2	CASSLTRGGAETQYF	TGCGCCAGCAGCTTGACTCGCGGGGGGGCGGAGACCCAGTACTTC
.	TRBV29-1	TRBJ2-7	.	CSVARAGAYEQYF	TGCAGCGTTGCGAGGGCCGGGGCCTACGAGCAGTACTTC
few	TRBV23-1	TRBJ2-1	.	CASSQSTREEVYNEQFF	TGCGCCAGCAGTCAATCGACAAGGGAGGAGGTTTACAATGAGCAGTTCTTC
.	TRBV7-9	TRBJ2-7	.	CASSTSGVVPSYEQYF	TGTGCCAGCAGCACCAGTGGCGTCGTTCCCTCCTACGAGCAGTACTTC